This section outlines one TCR beta chain sequence together with its context. This record belongs to a study of radiation and T cells in renal cell carcinoma. Indicated time point: blood 2 weeks post-SBRT. Treatment defined: 15 Gy SBRT to primary tumor, nephrectomy 4 weeks later. Method: immunoSEQ multiplex PCR; TCRdb's copy keeps in-frame clones and lacks some. This table holds roughly 130,000 clones, 80% to 90% found once. The germline V gene has CDR1 MNHNY and CDR2 SVGAGI (reference sequence). V trimming: 0 bases; J trimming: 4 bases; junction bases outside the gene matches: 5. There are 15 residues in the CDR3.

The source of this sequence is a woman in her sixties or seventies with renal cell carcinoma. This rearrangement joins TRBV6-6 to TRBJ2-7; TRBD2 agrees at 8 bases. Sequences were derived from blood, sampled from a patient whose treatment included radiotherapy and nephrectomy. The CDR3: CASSYSASGFYEQYF. The CDR3 DNA is TGTGCCAGCAGTTACTCGGCTAGCGGGTTTTACGAGCAGTACTTC.